A selection of T cell receptor beta chains follows, all from one sample in a study of cytomegalovirus exposure and HLA in healthy donors. The assay was immunoSEQ multiplex PCR, and TCRdb's table has in-frame clones only and misses some. The top ten clones hold over 5% of a sample with 200,000 to 250,000 clones, 82% of them seen once. The sample was PBMCs. The receptors were gathered from a woman aged 40 to 50 in good health and CMV-seropositive. CDR3s include the opening cysteine and the closing phenylalanine or tryptophan. D genes are given only for firm matches. Expanded clones get a size class; other rows say once, few or many, or leave the size out.

>TRBV25-1|NA|once|TRBJ1-3
CASSETGAGNTIYF
TGTGCCAGCAGTGAAACGGGGGCTGGAAACACCATATATTTT
>TRBV4-1|TRBD2|NA|TRBJ2-1
CASSQERLAGSNEQFF
TGCGCCAGCAGCCAAGAAAGACTAGCGGGATCCAATGAGCAGTTCTTC
>TRBV18|TRBD1|NA|TRBJ1-1
CASSPGQGLNTEAFF
TGTGCCAGCTCACCTGGACAGGGGTTGAACACTGAAGCTTTCTTT
>TRBV4-2|TRBD1|NA|TRBJ1-2
CASSPPGQGLGGYTF
TGTGCCAGCAGCCCTCCGGGACAGGGTTTGGGCGGCTACACCTTC
>TRBV10-3|TRBD2|NA|TRBJ2-1
CAIGRTSGGLNEQFF
TGTGCCATCGGCAGGACTAGCGGGGGTCTCAATGAGCAGTTCTTC
>TRBV20-1|NA|NA|TRBJ1-2
CSYRVIGGYTF
TGCAGCTACAGGGTAATCGGGGGCTACACCTTC
>TRBV7-3|NA|NA|TRBJ2-2
CASSPTDLGNTGELFF
TGTGCCAGCAGCCCGACTGATCTCGGGAACACCGGGGAGCTGTTTTTT
>TRBV19|NA|few|TRBJ1-2
CASSTPPANYGYTF
TGTGCCAGTAGCACACCGCCTGCTAACTATGGCTACACCTTC
>TRBV11-3|TRBD1|NA|TRBJ2-7
CASSSSGTGRYEQYF
TGTGCCAGCAGCTCTTCCGGGACAGGACGCTACGAGCAGTACTTC
>TRBV5-1|NA|NA|TRBJ1-1
CASSLTQNTEAFF
TGCGCCAGCAGCCTTACACAGAACACTGAAGCTTTCTTT
>TRBV7-2|TRBD1|NA|TRBJ1-2
CASSPPGGGYGYTF
TGTGCCAGCAGCCCCCCAGGGGGCGGCTATGGCTACACCTTC
>TRBV5-4|TRBD2|NA|TRBJ2-3
CASSPRTSGGYTDTQYF
TGTGCCAGCAGCCCGCGGACTAGCGGGGGGTACACAGATACGCAGTATTTT
>TRBV5-4|TRBD1|NA|TRBJ1-2
CASSEGQGAIPFYGYTF
TGTGCCAGCAGCGAGGGACAGGGGGCGATTCCGTTTTATGGCTACACCTTC
>TRBV2|TRBD2|NA|TRBJ2-3
CASSVRRETDTQYF
TGTGCCAGCAGTGTTAGGCGGGAGACAGATACGCAGTATTTT
>TRBV12-5|TRBD1|NA|TRBJ1-1
CASGPPGQGQLSEAFF
TGTGCTAGTGGACCTCCGGGACAGGGTCAACTCAGTGAAGCTTTCTTT
>TRBV6-6|TRBD1|NA|TRBJ1-2
CASSSETGVGGYTF
TGTGCCAGCAGTTCCGAGACAGGGGTTGGTGGCTACACCTTC
>TRBV7-7|TRBD1|NA|TRBJ2-7
CASSPTGLGNEQYF
TGTGCCAGCAGCCCGACAGGGTTGGGCAACGAGCAGTACTTC
>TRBV18|NA|NA|TRBJ2-7
CASSPNGGAGGSYEQYF
TGTGCCAGCTCACCTAACGGCGGGGCAGGGGGCTCCTACGAGCAGTACTTC
>TRBV19|TRBD2|NA|TRBJ2-7
CASSGASGNNEQYF
TGTGCCAGTAGTGGGGCTAGCGGGAACAACGAGCAGTACTTC
>TRBV6-6|NA|NA|TRBJ1-5
CASSYNRDSNQPQHF
TGTGCCAGCAGTTACAACAGGGATAGCAATCAGCCCCAGCATTTT
>TRBV9|NA|NA|TRBJ2-2
CASSVVGNLGTGELFF
TGTGCCAGCAGCGTAGTTGGTAACCTCGGGACCGGGGAGCTGTTTTTT
>TRBV7-8|TRBD1|NA|TRBJ1-6
CASSLQGQINSPLHF
TGTGCCAGCAGCTTGCAGGGACAGATCAATTCACCCCTCCACTTT
>TRBV14|NA|NA|TRBJ1-1
CASSPLGGNTEAFF
TGTGCCAGCAGCCCCCTCGGGGGGAACACTGAAGCTTTCTTT
>TRBV6-1|TRBD2|NA|TRBJ2-3
CASSALAASTDTQYF
TGTGCCAGCAGTGCGCTAGCGGCGAGCACAGATACGCAGTATTTT
>TRBV7-3|NA|NA|TRBJ1-6
CASSLGGSPLHF
TGTGCCAGCAGCTTAGGCGGGTCACCCCTCCACTTT
>TRBV23-1|TRBD1|NA|TRBJ2-7
CASSPGTGSYEQYF
TGCGCCAGCAGTCCCGGGACAGGCTCCTACGAGCAGTACTTC
>TRBV7-2|TRBD1|NA|TRBJ1-1
CASSYGTGLNTEAFF
TGTGCCAGTAGCTACGGGACAGGTCTGAACACTGAAGCTTTCTTT
>TRBV4-3|TRBD2|NA|TRBJ2-7
CASSQVGTSVYEQYF
TGCGCCAGCAGCCAAGTCGGGACTAGCGTCTACGAGCAGTACTTC
>TRBV7-3|TRBD2|NA|TRBJ2-2
CASRQLAGVGELFF
TGTGCCAGCAGACAACTAGCGGGGGTTGGGGAGCTGTTTTTT
>TRBV4-1|TRBD2|NA|TRBJ2-1
CASSRSGGSDYNEQFF
TGCGCCAGCAGCCGTAGCGGGGGGAGTGACTACAATGAGCAGTTCTTC
>TRBV11-2|NA|NA|TRBJ2-5
CASRQIGRGETQYF
TGTGCCAGCAGGCAGATTGGCAGGGGAGAGACCCAGTACTTC
>TRBV2|NA|NA|TRBJ2-7
CASSVSGTEKPHEQYF
TGTGCCAGCAGTGTCTCCGGGACTGAGAAGCCCCACGAGCAGTACTTC
>TRBV27|TRBD1|NA|TRBJ2-7
CASSLYYRDSNSYEQYF
TGTGCCAGCAGTTTATATTACCGGGACAGCAACTCCTACGAGCAGTACTTC
>TRBV4-3|TRBD2|NA|TRBJ2-3
CASSQGTASGRGTQYF
TGCGCCAGCAGCCAAGGTACGGCTAGCGGGAGAGGGACGCAGTATTTT
>TRBV7-2|TRBD2|NA|TRBJ2-1
CASSLGLAGNEQFF
TGTGCCAGCAGCCTTGGACTAGCGGGGAATGAGCAGTTCTTC
>TRBV7-9|NA|NA|TRBJ2-7
CSSSLSYYEQYF
TGTTCCAGCAGCTTATCCTACTACGAGCAGTACTTC
>TRBV7-2|NA|NA|TRBJ2-2
CASSLRGGAQAGELFF
TGTGCCAGCAGCTTAAGGGGGGGGGCCCAGGCCGGGGAGCTGTTTTTT
>TRBV7-9|NA|once|TRBJ1-1
CASSLSGVEAFF
TGTGCCAGCAGCTTATCAGGTGTCGAAGCTTTCTTT
>TRBV13|NA|NA|TRBJ2-5
CASSLGSRGETQYF
TGTGCCAGCAGCTTAGGGAGTAGGGGGGAGACCCAGTACTTC
>TRBV7-9|TRBD1|few|TRBJ1-4
CASSTLTGGLEKLFF
TGTGCCAGCAGCACCCTGACAGGGGGCCTCGAAAAACTGTTTTTT
>TRBV5-5|NA|NA|TRBJ2-1
CASSFGGLNEQFF
TGTGCCAGCAGCTTCGGGGGGCTCAATGAGCAGTTCTTC
>TRBV5-4|TRBD1|NA|TRBJ1-1
CASRKTGGGNTEAFF
TGTGCCAGCAGGAAGACAGGGGGCGGAAACACTGAAGCTTTCTTT
>TRBV5-6|TRBD2|NA|TRBJ2-3
CASSSLAKREGTDTQYF
TGTGCCAGCAGCTCCCTGGCCAAGCGGGAGGGCACAGATACGCAGTATTTT
>TRBV7-6|TRBD1|NA|TRBJ2-7
CASSARQGGPYEQYF
TGTGCCAGCAGCGCGCGACAGGGGGGCCCCTACGAGCAGTACTTC
>TRBV30|TRBD1|NA|TRBJ1-1
CAWRTGGRTEAFF
TGTGCCTGGAGGACAGGGGGACGTACTGAAGCTTTCTTT
>TRBV7-3|TRBD2|NA|TRBJ2-1
CASSLNGGGSNEQFF
TGTGCCAGCAGCCTAAACGGGGGGGGTTCTAATGAGCAGTTCTTC
>TRBV6-1|TRBD1|NA|TRBJ1-1
CASNRGNTEAFF
TGTGCCAGCAACAGGGGAAACACTGAAGCTTTCTTT
>TRBV21-1|NA|NA|TRBJ2-3
CASSKTPSGGPCLTSSTDTQYF
TGTGCCAGCAGCAAAACCCCTAGCGGGGGGCCATGCCTTACCTCTAGCACAGATACGCAGTATTTT
>TRBV7-2|NA|NA|TRBJ2-3
CASSLGATTDTQYF
TGTGCCAGCAGCTTAGGAGCTACCACAGATACGCAGTATTTT
>TRBV30|TRBD2|NA|TRBJ2-5
CAWSLGASGSGETQYF
TGTGCCTGGAGTCTGGGGGCTAGCGGGAGCGGAGAGACCCAGTACTTC
>TRBV5-1|NA|NA|TRBJ2-2
CASSQQGIRELFF
TGCGCCAGCAGCCAACAGGGTATCAGGGAGCTGTTTTTT
>TRBV18|TRBD1|NA|TRBJ1-6
CASSRDTGTANSPLHF
TGTGCCAGCTCACGGGACACCGGGACAGCTAATTCACCCCTCCACTTT
>TRBV6-4|TRBD1|NA|TRBJ2-1
CASSAGQMNNEQFF
TGTGCCAGCAGTGCGGGACAGATGAACAATGAGCAGTTCTTC
>TRBV18|NA|NA|TRBJ1-4
CASSPTRETNEKLFF
TGTGCCAGCTCACCTACGAGGGAGACTAATGAAAAACTGTTTTTT
>TRBV19|NA|NA|TRBJ1-2
CASSPQGYGYTF
TGTGCCAGTAGTCCACAGGGATATGGCTACACCTTC
>TRBV30|NA|NA|TRBJ1-2
CAWSSGGQGNRGYTF
TGTGCCTGGAGCTCGGGAGGGCAGGGGAATCGTGGCTACACCTTC
>TRBV7-3|TRBD1|NA|TRBJ2-2
CASSPRTGVSTGELFF
TGTGCCAGCAGCCCTCGGACAGGGGTTTCCACCGGGGAGCTGTTTTTT
>TRBV19|TRBD2|NA|TRBJ2-1
CASSGNPGLAGDEQFF
TGTGCCAGTAGTGGCAATCCGGGACTAGCGGGAGATGAGCAGTTCTTC
>TRBV5-1|NA|NA|TRBJ2-7
CASSLSGGLSYEQYF
TGCGCCAGCAGCTTAAGTGGCGGGCTGTCCTACGAGCAGTACTTC
>TRBV19|TRBD1|NA|TRBJ2-2
CASTTLRGQGQTGELFF
TGTGCCAGTACAACCCTAAGGGGGCAGGGGCAGACCGGGGAGCTGTTTTTT